The clone carrying this TCR beta chain has only a few counts. The data were taken from a study of T-cell memory formation after mild COVID-19. Germline CDR1 and CDR2: MGHDK and SYGVNS. The CDR3 consists of 14 residues. Trimming cost V 5 bases and J 2 bases, with 12 bases left between them. TCRdb reprocessed the 5' RACE reads via MiXCR and lists one record per CDR3 protein. The table lists around 300,000 distinct CDR3 sequences, about an eighth of them singletons. The chain uses TRBV25-1 and TRBJ1-2, with D uncertain. The sequence was collected from a man between 18 and 29 years old who had mild COVID-19 (a few samples of this study predate the infection). Cell type and time point are not known. Material: PBMCs or a T cell subset sorted from them (not recorded which). Here the CDR3 reads CASSPRWENYGYTF. In nucleotides, the CDR3 is TGTGCCAGCAGTCCTAGATGGGAAAACTATGGCTACACCTTC.